These 10 T cell receptor beta chains were all obtained from the same sample, sequenced in a study of blood T cell repertoires in COVID-19. The method was immunoSEQ multiplex PCR; TCRdb's version includes in-frame clones alone and lacks a portion of them. The repertoire holds 140,000 or so clones, with more than 75% as singletons. The sample taken for sequencing was peripheral blood. All receptors derive from a woman between 50 and 59 years old with active or convalescent COVID-19.

The chain couples TRBV10-3 to TRBJ1-6; 9 nucleotides match TRBD1. With V trimmed by 2 bases and J by 10 bases, 6 bases remained unmatched. The CDR3 covers 15 residues. CDR1 is ENHRY, CDR2 SYGVKD, per germline. The chain's CDR3 is CAISEPGTGRSPLHF. The CDR3 bases are TGTGCCATCAGTGAGCCCGGGACAGGGCGGTCACCCCTCCACTTT.

Points on this clone: Other DNA sequences from this sample encode an identical CDR3 as well. CDR3 amino acids: CSVEGLAGGYSTDTQYF. DNA for the CDR3: TGCAGCGTTGAGGGACTAGCGGGAGGCTATAGCACAGATACGCAGTATTTT. The chain couples TRBV29-1 to TRBJ2-3; 15 positions match TRBD2. This CDR3 comprises 17 residues. V lost 3 bases and J lost 0; bases outside the gene matches: 4. Germline V CDR1 and CDR2: SQVTM, ANQGSEA.

This rearrangement joins TRBV6-5 to TRBJ2-7, with 7 bases that match TRBD2. After removal of 0 bases from V and 9 bases from J, the junction contained 8 bases not matched to a gene. The CDR3 covers 14 residues. The germline gives CDR1 MNHEY, CDR2 SVGAGI. The CDR3: CASSYSQGWEGQYF. The CDR3 DNA is TGTGCCAGCAGTTACTCTCAAGGGTGGGAGGGGCAGTACTTC.

This clone came up a few times. The chain employs TRBV20-1 and TRBJ2-2, with 10 bases that match TRBD2. The CDR3 covers 16 residues. J was trimmed by 3 bases and V by 3 bases; bases with no gene match: 7. Germline CDR1 and CDR2: DFQATT and SNEGSKA (reference sequence). CDR3 in amino acids: CSASSLAGVDTGELFF. CDR3 bases: TGCAGTGCTAGTAGCCTAGCGGGAGTTGACACCGGGGAGCTGTTTTTT.

The chain is built from TRBV4-3 and TRBJ2-7; 7 bases match TRBD1. The J segment lost 3 bases and the V segment lost 1 base, leaving 3 bases of the junction unmatched. Germline assignment: CDR1 LGHNA and CDR2 YSLEER. The CDR3 consists of 14 residues. CDR3 nucleotide sequence: TGCGCCAGCAGCCAAGTGGCAGGGGGCTACGAGCAGTACTTC. It codes for CASSQVAGGYEQYF.

This chain uses TRBV5-1 with TRBJ1-2; D perhaps matches TRBD1 (5 bases). Germline V lookup: CDR1 SGHRS, CDR2 YFSETQ. The CDR3 runs to 15 residues. The ends were cut back, 3 bases at V and 3 bases at J, with 15 bases in the middle. The CDR3 is CASSSYGGVHYGYTF. Written as DNA, the CDR3 is TGCGCCAGCAGCTCGTACGGGGGGGTTCACTATGGCTACACCTTC.

The V gene is TRBV3-1 (or the pseudogene TRBV3-2), the J gene TRBJ2-3, with D unresolved. Germline-derived CDR1 and CDR2 are LGHDT and YNNKEL (reference sequence). CDR3 length equals 13 residues. V was trimmed by 0 bases and J by 7 bases, leaving 8 bases between them. DNA for the CDR3: TGTGCCAGCAGCCAAGATAGCAAGAATACGCAGTATTTT. It translates to CASSQDSKNTQYF.

The CDR3 DNA follows: TGTGCCAGCAGCAATACCGGGACTAGCGGCTACAATGAGCAGTTCTTC. This gives the protein CASSNTGTSGYNEQFF. This chain joins TRBV3-1 (or the pseudogene TRBV3-2) and TRBJ2-1; TRBD2 agrees at 11 bases. The CDR3 covers 16 residues. From germline, CDR1 is LGHDT and CDR2 YNNKEL (reference sequence). The V and J ends lost 5 bases and 3 bases, in that order; junction bases with no gene match: 6.

The J gene is TRBJ2-1, the V gene TRBV9; 7 bases are a match to TRBD2. The CDR3 contains 13 residues. The V gene end was trimmed by 0 bases and the J gene end by 11 bases; junction bases not matched to a gene: 5. The V gene's germline CDR1 is SGDLS and CDR2 YYNGEE. The chain's CDR3 is CASSVGEAGKQFF. CDR3 in DNA: TGTGCCAGCAGCGTAGGCGAAGCGGGAAAGCAGTTCTTC.

V usage is TRBV6-5 and J usage is TRBJ2-3, with TRBD2 matching over 9 bases. CDR3 size: 15 residues. The junction had 8 bases not matched to a gene; V was cut back by 6 bases and J by 4 bases. Per germline, CDR1 MNHEY and CDR2 SVGAGI. Here the CDR3 reads CASSSPSGVPDTQYF. The CDR3 coding sequence is TGTGCCAGCAGCTCCCCTAGCGGGGTCCCAGATACGCAGTATTTT.